The 32 T cell receptor beta chains presented below share a single source sample, sequenced in a study of human T cells and chemical hapten exposure. Each CDR3 protein gets one entry after TCRdb re-called the RACE reads with MiXCR. The table includes 95,000 to 150,000 distinct CDR3 sequences, about 11% detected once. Noted time point: patch test 3, about 24 weeks after DPC sensitization. Stated treatment: therapeutic diphenylcyclopropenone sensitization with weekly scalp DPC. The starting material was whole blood, obtained in connection with sensitization to the hapten diphenylcyclopropenone (DPC). These receptors all stem from a woman aged 45 to 65 with alopecia areata. Some clones in this sample may be carry-over from other donors' samples.

This clonotype was observed at least ten times. Here the CDR3 DNA reads TGTGCCAGCAGCTTAGCGCCGAGCGGGGGCACAGATACGCAGTATTTT. Translating it yields CASSLAPSGGTDTQYF. This chain connects TRBV7-2 to TRBJ2-3, with 7 bases matching TRBD2. Germline V gene data show CDR1 as SGHTA and CDR2 as FQGNSA. The CDR3 length is 16 residues. J gave up 1 base and V 0 bases, and 4 bases lay outside the gene matches.

The chain employs TRBV12-3 or TRBV12-4 and TRBJ1-6; D unclear. This CDR3 has 15 amino acids. The ends were cut back, 6 bases at V and 0 bases at J, with 9 bases in the middle. DNA for the CDR3: TGTGCCAGCAGCGAACAGAGCTCCTATAATTCACCCCTCCACTTT. Translated: CASSEQSSYNSPLHF.

CDR3 nucleotides: TGTGCCAGCAGCCAATTAGCGGGGGACGCCTACAATGAGCAGTTCTTC. Residues: CASSQLAGDAYNEQFF. This chain connects TRBV4-2 to TRBJ2-1, with 9 bases fitting TRBD2. Germline loops: CDR1 LGHNA, CDR2 YNFKEQ. The V and J ends lost 2 bases and 2 bases, in that order; junction bases with no gene match: 4. The CDR3 is 16 amino acids.

This clonotype was seen a handful of times. J is TRBJ2-3 and V is TRBV27; D gene uncertain. Trimming left V 3 bases short and J 2 bases short, with 6 bases between. Germline-derived CDR1 and CDR2 are MNHEY and SMNVEV (reference sequence). The length of the CDR3 is 13 residues. CDR3 protein: CASSFSITDTQYF. The CDR3 DNA follows: TGTGCCAGCAGTTTCTCGATCACAGATACGCAGTATTTT.

On this clonotype itself: One end of the junction varies from germline; a read error may be responsible. This chain links TRBV9 with TRBJ1-1; D possibly corresponds to TRBD1 (5 bases). The CDR3 has 11 amino acids. Germline loops: CDR1 SGDLS, CDR2 YYNGEE. The DNA of the CDR3 is TGTGCCAGCGGCGTAGGGGCTGAAGCTTTCTTT. Its protein is CASGVGAEAFF.

Many counts were recorded for this clonotype. This chain joins TRBV6-2 or TRBV6-3 and TRBJ2-4; 15 nucleotides line up with TRBD2. Looked up from germline, CDR1 is MNHEY and CDR2 is SVGEGT. The CDR3 runs to 17 residues. V lost 5 bases to trimming and J lost 9 bases; unmatched junction nucleotides: 11. CDR3 region: CASSPSRGLAGGGIQYF. In DNA form, the CDR3 reads TGTGCCAGCAGTCCTTCTAGGGGACTAGCGGGGGGAGGCATTCAGTACTTC.

This clonotype was picked up a small number of times. The J gene is TRBJ2-4, the V gene TRBV27; D not certain. The CDR3 contains 16 residues. Germline CDR1 reads MNHEY; CDR2 reads SMNVEV (reference sequence). Trimming shortened V by 5 bases and J by 0 bases, and 14 bases separated the two germline ends. The CDR3 nucleotides read TGTGCCAGCAGTAACCGGACGAGTCTAGCCAAAAACATTCAGTACTTC. It translates to CASSNRTSLAKNIQYF.

This rearrangement joins TRBV10-2 to TRBJ2-7, with no clear D. The length of the CDR3 is 12 residues. The V end lost 0 bases, the J end lost 1 base, and 1 base lay between the germline ends. CDR1 and CDR2 (germline): WSHSY, SAAADI. CDR3 coding DNA: TGCGCCAGCAGTGAGTCTTCCTACGAGCAGTACTTC. Residues: CASSESSYEQYF.

This chain connects TRBV4-1 to TRBJ1-1; D remains unclear. Trimming removed 0 bases at V and 2 bases at J, with 16 bases between. In germline, CDR1 is MGHRA, CDR2 YSYEKL. The CDR3 is 17 residues long. The CDR3 protein is CASSQDKSRWTNTEAFF. CDR3 DNA sequence: TGCGCCAGCAGCCAAGATAAGTCTCGTTGGACCAACACTGAAGCTTTCTTT.

This CDR3 is CASSLTEGNSPLHF. CDR3 in DNA: TGTGCCAGCAGCTTAACAGAGGGTAATTCACCCCTCCACTTT. The V call is TRBV11-2, the J call TRBJ1-6, with D uncertain. This CDR3 contains 14 residues. Trimming removed 2 bases from V and 6 bases from J, with 8 bases in between. Per germline, CDR1 SGHAT and CDR2 FQNNGV.

This clonotype showed up just a few times. The chain carries TRBV2 and TRBJ1-1, with D maybe TRBD1 (5 bases). Germline CDR1 and CDR2: SNHLY and FYNNEI. Trimming cost V 6 bases and J 4 bases, with 15 bases left between them. The CDR3 has 14 residues. The CDR3 loop reads CASRRRGEGTEAFF. Written as DNA, the CDR3 is TGTGCCAGCAGACGTCGGGGGGAGGGCACTGAAGCTTTCTTT.

Ten or more counts support this clonotype. The rearrangement links TRBV18 to TRBJ2-3; 7 nucleotides match TRBD1. Germline loops: CDR1 KGHSH, CDR2 LQKENI. Trimming removed 7 bases from V and 0 bases from J; junction bases left unmatched: 7. The CDR3 spans 15 residues. The CDR3 spells CASLFPGQSTDTQYF. CDR3 bases: TGTGCCAGCTTATTTCCGGGACAGAGCACAGATACGCAGTATTTT.

This clonotype was recorded many times. The chain joins TRBV27 to TRBJ2-3; 7 nucleotides agree with TRBD2. The ends lost 7 bases at V and 4 bases at J; junction bases unmatched: 11. The CDR3 has 15 residues. Germline assignment: CDR1 MNHEY and CDR2 SMNVEV (reference sequence). The chain's CDR3 is CASTRRRETPDTQYF. As DNA, the CDR3 is TGTGCCAGCACTAGGCGGCGGGAGACGCCAGATACGCAGTATTTT.

This clonotype occurred a few times. V gene TRBV5-6 combines with J gene TRBJ2-7; D ambiguous. This CDR3 has 14 residues. Germline V lookup: CDR1 SGHDT, CDR2 YYEEEE. V dropped 0 bases and J dropped 6 bases, with 13 bases sitting between them. This CDR3 is CASSLGLAPPEQYF. As DNA, the CDR3 is TGTGCCAGCAGCTTGGGGCTCGCTCCCCCCGAGCAGTACTTC.

This clonotype was seen only once. For the CDR3, the DNA is TGTGCCAGCAGCGCAACCGGGACATCTTCGCACACTGAAGCTTTCTTT. It encodes CASSATGTSSHTEAFF. The chain joins TRBV7-2 to TRBJ1-1; D perhaps matches TRBD1 (6 bases). This CDR3 is built from 16 residues. The V gene lost 5 bases and the J gene lost 3 bases, with 19 bases spanning the gap. CDR1 SGHTA and CDR2 FQGNSA come from the germline V gene.

The V and J genes are TRBV5-6 and TRBJ2-3; D remains ambiguous. V lost 2 bases to trimming and J lost 4 bases, with 14 bases between them. CDR1 is SGHDT and CDR2 is YYEEEE in the germline V gene. CDR3 size: 15 residues. The DNA for the CDR3 is TGTGCCAGCAGCTTTGGGTCCTATGTTGCAGATACGCAGTATTTT. It encodes CASSFGSYVADTQYF.

This clonotype was found many times. The genes are TRBV5-1 and TRBJ2-5; 10 bases are shared with TRBD1. V lost 4 bases to trimming and J lost 3 bases; unmatched junction nucleotides: 6. Looked up from germline, CDR1 is SGHRS and CDR2 is YFSETQ. The CDR3 has 15 residues. This CDR3 reads CASSTDGTGEETQYF. In DNA, the CDR3 is TGCGCCAGCAGCACGGATGGGACAGGGGAAGAGACCCAGTACTTC.

The chain has TRBV3-1 and TRBJ1-1; D gene ambiguous. The CDR3 consists of 16 residues. Trimming removed 0 bases from V and 2 bases from J, with 13 bases in between. Germline CDR1 reads LGHDT; CDR2 reads YNNKEL (reference sequence). This chain's CDR3 is CASSQEVRPGNTEAFF. The CDR3 nucleotides read TGTGCCAGCAGCCAAGAGGTGCGACCGGGCAACACTGAAGCTTTCTTT.

This clonotype was seen more than once but under ten times. The chain combines TRBV6-5 with TRBJ1-5; 7 positions match TRBD1. The CDR3 spans 14 residues. Germline assignment: CDR1 MNHEY and CDR2 SVGAGI. Germline trimming cut 6 bases from V and 3 bases from J; bases unmatched to any gene: 5. The CDR3 sequence: CASRYRGFNQPQHF. The CDR3 DNA reads TGTGCCAGCAGGTACAGGGGTTTCAATCAGCCCCAGCATTTT.

This chain connects TRBV29-1 to TRBJ2-4, with TRBD1 matching over 9 bases. The CDR3 contains 15 residues. Germline V lookup: CDR1 SQVTM, CDR2 ANQGSEA. Trimming took 2 bases from V and 7 from J; bases not matched to a gene: 9. DNA for the CDR3: TGCAGCGTTGAATCCCAGGACAGGGGAGACAACATTCAGTACTTC. It yields the protein CSVESQDRGDNIQYF.

This chain joins TRBV20-1 and TRBJ2-3; the match to TRBD2 covers 9 bases. Germline V gene lookup returns CDR1 DFQATT and CDR2 SNEGSKA (reference sequence). The length of the CDR3 is 14 residues. The trim removed 3 bases at V and 4 bases at J, leaving 5 bases unmatched. In nucleotides, the CDR3 is TGCAGTGCTAGCGGCGGGGGGGCGGCAGATACGCAGTATTTT. The encoded protein is CSASGGGAADTQYF.

This clonotype was recorded at least ten times. V and J are TRBV12-3 or TRBV12-4 and TRBJ1-5; tentative D call: TRBD1 (5 bases). This CDR3 is built from 12 residues. Trimming pared 8 bases from V and 4 bases from J, leaving 9 bases between. The CDR3 sequence: CASRRGNQPQHF. CDR3 nucleotides: TGTGCCAGCCGACGGGGGAATCAGCCCCAGCATTTT.

The chain joins TRBV4-3 to TRBJ2-6, with D perhaps matching TRBD1 or TRBD2 (6 bases each). CDR1 and CDR2 (germline): LGHNA, YSLEER. The CDR3 sequence is 16 residues long. Deletions cut 2 bases from V and 2 bases from J, with 10 bases between. CDR3 residues: CASSQSGAPGANVLTF. CDR3 nucleotides: TGCGCCAGCAGCCAATCGGGGGCCCCTGGGGCCAACGTCCTGACTTTC.

V is TRBV28 and J is TRBJ1-5; D might be TRBD1 (6 bases). The CDR3 is 17 residues long. The ends were cut back, 6 bases at V and 3 bases at J, with 21 bases in the middle. CDR1 and CDR2 from the germline V gene are MDHEN and SYDVKM. The CDR3 region is CASSHQTGWGFNQPQHF. In DNA form, the CDR3 reads TGTGCCAGCAGCCATCAGACAGGCTGGGGTTTCAATCAGCCCCAGCATTTT.

This chain uses TRBV12-3 or TRBV12-4 with TRBJ2-2; 9 bases agree with TRBD1. The length of the CDR3 is 14 residues. The J segment lost 5 bases and the V segment lost 5 bases, leaving 3 bases of the junction unmatched. The CDR3 sequence is CASSLGQGTGELFF. The CDR3 DNA follows: TGTGCCAGCAGTCTCGGACAGGGGACCGGGGAGCTGTTTTTT.

The chain uses TRBV9 and TRBJ1-1; TRBD1 matches at 7 bases. The length of the CDR3 is 16 residues. From germline, CDR1 is SGDLS and CDR2 YYNGEE. V lost 3 bases and J lost 1; bases outside the gene matches: 9. The CDR3 here is CASSASGQASNTEAFF. CDR3 sequence (DNA): TGTGCCAGCAGCGCCAGTGGACAGGCCTCGAACACTGAAGCTTTCTTT.

There are a few counts of this clonotype. V and J are TRBV6-5 and TRBJ1-1, with 7 bases aligning to TRBD1. This CDR3 region has 15 residues. The V gene end was trimmed by 5 bases and the J gene end by 5 bases; junction bases not matched to a gene: 11. Germline assignment: CDR1 MNHEY and CDR2 SVGAGI. The CDR3 coding sequence is TGTGCCAGCAGTACAAACAGGGGAGGGGGGACTGAAGCTTTCTTT. Its translation: CASSTNRGGGTEAFF.

The chain recombines TRBV30 with TRBJ1-5, with 7 bases fitting TRBD1. CDR3 size: 12 residues. The V and J ends lost 5 bases and 6 bases, in that order; junction bases with no gene match: 4. Germline CDR1 and CDR2: GTSNPN and SVGIG (reference sequence). This chain's CDR3 is CAWGRGGQPQHF. In DNA form, the CDR3 reads TGTGCCTGGGGCAGGGGGGGTCAGCCCCAGCATTTT.

CDR3 region: CASSLGRQGQFF. In DNA form, the CDR3 reads TGTGCCAGCAGCTTGGGTCGCCAGGGGCAGTTCTTC. The chain joins TRBV5-5 to TRBJ2-1; D is possibly TRBD1 (5 bases). Trimming cost V 0 bases and J 12 bases, with 10 bases left between them. Germline CDR1 is SGHKS and CDR2 is YYEKEE (reference sequence). The CDR3 totals 12 residues.

The chain has TRBV5-1 and TRBJ2-3, with D uncertain. The V end was cut by 5 bases, the J end by 1 base, with 11 bases between. The CDR3 runs to 14 residues. Germline CDR1 reads SGHRS; CDR2 reads YFSETQ. This chain's CDR3 is CASRRYGGTDTQYF. The CDR3 nucleotides are TGCGCCAGCAGGCGTTACGGAGGCACAGATACGCAGTATTTT. The full variable domain, rest sourced from reference TRBV5-1 and TRBJ2-3, is KAGVTQTPRYLIKTRGQQVTLSCSPISGHRSVSWYQQTPGQGLQFLFEYFSETQRNKGNFPGRFSGRQFSNSRSEMNVSTLELGDSALYLCASRRYGGTDTQYFGPGTRLTVL.

J is TRBJ1-5 and V is TRBV28; TRBD1 might be the D (5 bases). Germline V gene data show CDR1 as MDHEN and CDR2 as SYDVKM. The V end was cut by 7 bases, the J end by 7 bases, with 17 bases between. The CDR3 consists of 14 residues. CDR3 protein: CASKGGAAAQPQHF. For the CDR3, the DNA is TGTGCCAGCAAGGGAGGGGCGGCGGCGCAGCCCCAGCATTTT.

This clonotype was observed a handful of times. The rearrangement links TRBV9 to TRBJ1-5, with D unclear. CDR1 is SGDLS and CDR2 is YYNGEE in the germline V gene. V shed 0 bases and J shed 7 bases, with 5 bases lying between them. CDR3 length: 12 residues. The CDR3 spells CASSVERQPQHF. CDR3 nucleotide sequence: TGTGCCAGCAGCGTAGAAAGGCAGCCCCAGCATTTT.